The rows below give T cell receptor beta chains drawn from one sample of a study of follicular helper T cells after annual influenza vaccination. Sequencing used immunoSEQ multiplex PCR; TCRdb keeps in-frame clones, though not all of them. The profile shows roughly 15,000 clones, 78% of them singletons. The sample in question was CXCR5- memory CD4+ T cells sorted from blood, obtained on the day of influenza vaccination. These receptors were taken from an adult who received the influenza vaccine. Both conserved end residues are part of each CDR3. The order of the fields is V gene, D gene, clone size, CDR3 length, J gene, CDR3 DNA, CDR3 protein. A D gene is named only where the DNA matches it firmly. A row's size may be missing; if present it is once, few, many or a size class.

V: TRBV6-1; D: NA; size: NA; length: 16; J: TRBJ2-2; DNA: TGTGCCAGCAGTGAACTTTGGGAAAGGAGGGCCGGGGAGCTGTTTTTT; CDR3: CASSELWERRAGELFF
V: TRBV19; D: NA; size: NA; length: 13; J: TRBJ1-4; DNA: TGTGCCAGTCAGATCCAGAATAATGAAAAACTGTTTTTT; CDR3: CASQIQNNEKLFF
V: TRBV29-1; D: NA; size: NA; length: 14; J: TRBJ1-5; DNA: TGCAGCGTCGCCGTCGGGGGGACCCTAGAGCCCCAGCATTTT; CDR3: CSVAVGGTLEPQHF
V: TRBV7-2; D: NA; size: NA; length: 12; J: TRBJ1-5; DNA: TGTGCCAGCAGCTTAGCGGGTCAGCCCCAGCATTTT; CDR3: CASSLAGQPQHF
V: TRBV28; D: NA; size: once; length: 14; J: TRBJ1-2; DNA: TGTGCCAGCAGTTACACAAACCCGCTGCTTGGCTACACCTTC; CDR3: CASSYTNPLLGYTF
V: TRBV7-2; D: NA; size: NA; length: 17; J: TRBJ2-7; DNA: TGTGCCAGCAGCTCAGAGGGAAACAGGTGGGGGTACTACGAGCAGTACTTC; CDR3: CASSSEGNRWGYYEQYF
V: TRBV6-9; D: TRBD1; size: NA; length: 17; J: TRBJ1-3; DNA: TGTGCCAGCAGTTGGGTCGGACAGGGGGCTCCTGGAAACACCATATATTTT; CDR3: CASSWVGQGAPGNTIYF
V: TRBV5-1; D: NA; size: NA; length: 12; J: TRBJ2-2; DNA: TGCGCCAGCAGTGGAGGCACCGGGGAGCTGTTTTTT; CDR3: CASSGGTGELFF
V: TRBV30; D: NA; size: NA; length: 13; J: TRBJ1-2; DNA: TGTGCCTGGAGTGTTTCTCGTAACTATGGCTACACCTTC; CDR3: CAWSVSRNYGYTF
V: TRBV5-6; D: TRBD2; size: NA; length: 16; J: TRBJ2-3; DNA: TGTGCCAGCAGCAGGACTAGCGGGGGGGCTGGAGATACGCAGTATTTT; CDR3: CASSRTSGGAGDTQYF
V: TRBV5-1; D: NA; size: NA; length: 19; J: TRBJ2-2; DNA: TGCGCCAGCAGCTTGCTATTTAGGCTCCGGGACGGTAACACCGGGGAGCTGTTTTTT; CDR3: CASSLLFRLRDGNTGELFF
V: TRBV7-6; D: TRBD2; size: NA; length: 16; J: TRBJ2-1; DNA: TGTGCCAGCAGCTTACAAGTTGGACTAGCGGGGAATGAGCAGTTCTTC; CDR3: CASSLQVGLAGNEQFF
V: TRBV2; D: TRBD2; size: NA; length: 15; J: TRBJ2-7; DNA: TGTGCCAGCAAGGTAGCGGGGGGAAGTCCCTACGAGCAGTACTTC; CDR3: CASKVAGGSPYEQYF
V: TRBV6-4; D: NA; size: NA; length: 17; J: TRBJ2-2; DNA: TGTGCCAGCAGCTTAAAGGGGGGCCAAGTCCCCACCGGGGAGCTGTTTTTT; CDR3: CASSLKGGQVPTGELFF
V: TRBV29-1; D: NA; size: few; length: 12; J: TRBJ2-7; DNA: TGCAGCGTTATTCAGGGGCCCACCGAGCAGTACTTC; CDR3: CSVIQGPTEQYF
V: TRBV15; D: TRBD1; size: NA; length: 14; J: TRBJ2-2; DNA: TGTGCCACCAGACAGGGGGCCGACACCGGGGAGCTGTTTTTT; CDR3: CATRQGADTGELFF
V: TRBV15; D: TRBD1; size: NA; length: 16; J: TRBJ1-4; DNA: TGTGCCACCAGCAGAGTCAGGGGGGCTAGGGGTGAAAAACTGTTTTTT; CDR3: CATSRVRGARGEKLFF
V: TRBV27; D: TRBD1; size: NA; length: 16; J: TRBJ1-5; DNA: TGTGCCAGCAGTAGACAGGGATCGTGGGTTGGTCAGCCCCAGCATTTT; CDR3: CASSRQGSWVGQPQHF
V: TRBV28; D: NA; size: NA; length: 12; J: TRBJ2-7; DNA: TGTGCCAGCAGTCGACTATCCTACGAGCAGTACTTC; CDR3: CASSRLSYEQYF
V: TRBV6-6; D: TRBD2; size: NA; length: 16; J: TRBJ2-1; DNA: TGTGCCAGCACTCGATTGCGGGGGGGGTCCTACAATGAGCAGTTCTTC; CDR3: CASTRLRGGSYNEQFF
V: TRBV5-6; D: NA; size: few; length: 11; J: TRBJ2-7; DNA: TGTGCCAGCACTTGGCTGAACGAGCAGTACTTC; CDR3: CASTWLNEQYF
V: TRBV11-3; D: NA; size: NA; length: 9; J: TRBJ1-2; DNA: TGTGCCAGCAGCAGTGGGATCACCTTC; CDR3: CASSSGITF
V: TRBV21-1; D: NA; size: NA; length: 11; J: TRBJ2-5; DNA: TGTGCCAGCAGCAGATGGGAGACCCAGTACTTC; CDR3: CASSRWETQYF
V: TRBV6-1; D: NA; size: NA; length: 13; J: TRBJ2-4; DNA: TGTGCCAGCAGCCAGGGGATTAAAAACATTCAGTACTTC; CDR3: CASSQGIKNIQYF
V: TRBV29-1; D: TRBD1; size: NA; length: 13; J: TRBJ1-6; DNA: TGCAGCGTCGTAGACAGGGTCGGTTCACCCCTCCACTTT; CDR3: CSVVDRVGSPLHF
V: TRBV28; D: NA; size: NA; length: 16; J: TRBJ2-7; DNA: TGTGCCAGCAGTTTCTACGCCGGGACTTTCTCCTACGAGCAGTACTTC; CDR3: CASSFYAGTFSYEQYF
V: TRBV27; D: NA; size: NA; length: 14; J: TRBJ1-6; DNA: TGTGCCAGCAGTTCCCGGGACCGAGGGTCACCCCTCCACTTT; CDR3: CASSSRDRGSPLHF
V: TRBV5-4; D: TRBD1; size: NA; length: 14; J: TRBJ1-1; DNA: TGTGCCAGCAGACAAGACAGGGGGGACACTGAAGCTTTCTTT; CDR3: CASRQDRGDTEAFF
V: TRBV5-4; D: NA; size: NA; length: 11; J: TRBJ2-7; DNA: TGTGCCAGCAGCTTGAACCAGGAGCAGTACTTC; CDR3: CASSLNQEQYF
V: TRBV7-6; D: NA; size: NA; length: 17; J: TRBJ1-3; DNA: TGTGCCAGCAGCTTAGGCTCAGTCGGGACCTCTGGAAACACCATATATTTT; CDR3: CASSLGSVGTSGNTIYF
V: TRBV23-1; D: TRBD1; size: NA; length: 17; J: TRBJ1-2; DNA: TGCGCCAGCAGTCAAAACCCAGGGGGTAGTGCAGGTGATGGCTACACCTTC; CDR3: CASSQNPGGSAGDGYTF
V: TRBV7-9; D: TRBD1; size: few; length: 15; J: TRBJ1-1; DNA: TGTGCCAGCAGCCCCGGGACAGGGCGGAACACTGAAGCTTTCTTT; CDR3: CASSPGTGRNTEAFF
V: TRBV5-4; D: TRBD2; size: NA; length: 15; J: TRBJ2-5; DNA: TGTGCCAGCTCTGCCGGGACTAGCGGACAAGAGACCCAGTACTTC; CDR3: CASSAGTSGQETQYF
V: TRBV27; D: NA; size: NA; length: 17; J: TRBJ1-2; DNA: TGTGCCAGCAGTTTATCCTCTCGGCTAGGGATTAGCTATGGCTACACCTTC; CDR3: CASSLSSRLGISYGYTF
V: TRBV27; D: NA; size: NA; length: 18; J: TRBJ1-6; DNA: TGTGCCAGCAGTTTAGGACGTTTCTGGACTCCCTATAATTCACCCCTCCACTTT; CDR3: CASSLGRFWTPYNSPLHF
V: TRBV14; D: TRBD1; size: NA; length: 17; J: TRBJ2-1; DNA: TGTGCCAGCAGCCACCGACAGGGCCCGTTCGCTTACAATGAGCAGTTCTTC; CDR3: CASSHRQGPFAYNEQFF
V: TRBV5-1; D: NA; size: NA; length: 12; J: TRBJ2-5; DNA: TGCGCCAGCAGCTATACCCAAGAGACCCAGTACTTC; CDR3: CASSYTQETQYF
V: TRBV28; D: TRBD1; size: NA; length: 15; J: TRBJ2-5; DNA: TGTGCCAGCAGTTTTTCCGGGACAGGGGAAGAGACCCAGTACTTC; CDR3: CASSFSGTGEETQYF
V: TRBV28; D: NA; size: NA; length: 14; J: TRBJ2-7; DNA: TGTGCCAGCAGGGCGGGACCCCGAAGGTACGAGCAGTACTTC; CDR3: CASRAGPRRYEQYF
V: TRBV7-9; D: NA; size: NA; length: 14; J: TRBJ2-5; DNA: TGTGCCAGCAGCTTAATGCAGGGCGAAGAGACCCAGTACTTC; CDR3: CASSLMQGEETQYF
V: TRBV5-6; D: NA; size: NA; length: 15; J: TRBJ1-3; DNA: TGTGCCAGCAGCTTCTTCGGGAACTCTGGAAACACCATATATTTT; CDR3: CASSFFGNSGNTIYF
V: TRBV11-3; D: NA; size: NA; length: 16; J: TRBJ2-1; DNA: TGTGCCAGCAGCTTCGGGGGAGGGGGGCGCGAGAATGAGCAGTTCTTC; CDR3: CASSFGGGGRENEQFF
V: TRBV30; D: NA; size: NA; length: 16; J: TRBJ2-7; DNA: TGTGCCTGGAGTCTAGGGGGTAAGGGGCCTCCATACGAGCAGTACTTC; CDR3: CAWSLGGKGPPYEQYF
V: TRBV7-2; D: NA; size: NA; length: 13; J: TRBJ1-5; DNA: TGTGCCAGCAGCTTTGAGGGCACCCAGCCCCAGCATTTT; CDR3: CASSFEGTQPQHF
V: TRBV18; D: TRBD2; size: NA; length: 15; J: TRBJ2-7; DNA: TGTGCCAGCTCACCGCCCCAGCAGCGGGGTTACGAGCAGTACTTC; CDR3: CASSPPQQRGYEQYF
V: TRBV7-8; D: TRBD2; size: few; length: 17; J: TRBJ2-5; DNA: TGTGCCAGCAGCGCCCGACTAGCGGGGTCCGCCCAAGAGACCCAGTACTTC; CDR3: CASSARLAGSAQETQYF
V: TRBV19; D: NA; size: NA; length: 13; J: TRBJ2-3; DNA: TGTGCCAGTAGTAAGGGAGACGCTGATACGCAGTATTTT; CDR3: CASSKGDADTQYF
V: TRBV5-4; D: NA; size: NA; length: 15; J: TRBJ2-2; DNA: TGTGCCAGCAGCTTGGATCGCAGCCCCACGGTGGAGCTGTTTTTT; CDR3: CASSLDRSPTVELFF
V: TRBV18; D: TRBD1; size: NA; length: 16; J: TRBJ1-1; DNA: TGTGCCAGCTCACCAGGACAGGGCCATAAGGACACTGAAGCTTTCTTT; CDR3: CASSPGQGHKDTEAFF
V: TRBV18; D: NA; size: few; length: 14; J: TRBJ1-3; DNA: TGTGCCAGCTCACAGGGTAAAGCTGGAAACACCATATATTTT; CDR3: CASSQGKAGNTIYF
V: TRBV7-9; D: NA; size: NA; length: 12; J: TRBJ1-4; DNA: TGTGCCAGCAGCCCGCAGGGGGAAAAACTGTTTTTT; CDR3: CASSPQGEKLFF
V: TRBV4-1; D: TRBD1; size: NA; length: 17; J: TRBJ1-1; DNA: TGCGCCAGCAGCCTAAGCCCTGCCGGGACAGGGGATAATGAAGCTTTCTTT; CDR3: CASSLSPAGTGDNEAFF
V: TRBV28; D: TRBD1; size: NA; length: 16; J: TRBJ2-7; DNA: TGTGCCAGCAGTTTAGGGACAGGGCTCAGCTCCTACGAGCAGTACTTC; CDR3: CASSLGTGLSSYEQYF
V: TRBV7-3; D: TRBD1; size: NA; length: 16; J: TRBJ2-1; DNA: TGTGCCAGCAGCTTAAGGCTCGGACAGGGGAACAATGAGCAGTTCTTC; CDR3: CASSLRLGQGNNEQFF